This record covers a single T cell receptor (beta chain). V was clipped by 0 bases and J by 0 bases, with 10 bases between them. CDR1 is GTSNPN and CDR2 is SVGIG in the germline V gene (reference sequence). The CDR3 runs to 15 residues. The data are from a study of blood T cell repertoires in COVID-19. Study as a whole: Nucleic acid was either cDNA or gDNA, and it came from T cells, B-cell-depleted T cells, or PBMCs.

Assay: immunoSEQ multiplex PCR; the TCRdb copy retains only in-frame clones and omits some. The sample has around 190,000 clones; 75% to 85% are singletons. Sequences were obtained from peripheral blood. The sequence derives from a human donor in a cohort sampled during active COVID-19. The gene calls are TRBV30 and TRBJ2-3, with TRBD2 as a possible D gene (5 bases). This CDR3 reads CAWSVLVISTDTQYF. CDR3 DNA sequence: TGTGCCTGGAGTGTACTAGTAATTAGCACAGATACGCAGTATTTT.